The table lists the clone carrying this TCR beta chain with a count of one. Then a second PCR, running roughly 7 to 11 cycles, was carried out with a sample-barcoded 5' primer and a J-beta primer mix. TCRdb used MiXCR to reprocess the 5' RACE reads, holding one entry per CDR3 protein. The sample yields just over 800,000 distinct CDR3 sequences, under 80% seen once. These data originate in a study of blood T cells in healthy people across ages. Study summary: Every two T cells gave about one barcoded beta molecule via template switching.

The CDR3 is 15 residues long. Trimming took 0 bases from V and 7 from J, leaving 14 bases between them. Germline CDR1 reads SGDLS; CDR2 reads YYNGEE. This sequence was found in a young man in good health. Sequencing was done on a sample of blood. This chain uses TRBV9 with TRBJ2-1, with D hard to call. The CDR3 is CASSVEGLVWNEQFF. In DNA, the CDR3 is TGTGCCAGCAGCGTAGAAGGCTTAGTTTGGAATGAGCAGTTCTTC. Full variable domain (missing parts from reference TRBV9 and TRBJ2-1): DSGVTQTPKHLITATGQRVTLRCSPRSGDLSVYWYQQSLDQGLQFLIQYYNGEERAKGNILERFSAQQFPDLHSELNLSSLELGDSALYFCASSVEGLVWNEQFFGPGTRLTVL.